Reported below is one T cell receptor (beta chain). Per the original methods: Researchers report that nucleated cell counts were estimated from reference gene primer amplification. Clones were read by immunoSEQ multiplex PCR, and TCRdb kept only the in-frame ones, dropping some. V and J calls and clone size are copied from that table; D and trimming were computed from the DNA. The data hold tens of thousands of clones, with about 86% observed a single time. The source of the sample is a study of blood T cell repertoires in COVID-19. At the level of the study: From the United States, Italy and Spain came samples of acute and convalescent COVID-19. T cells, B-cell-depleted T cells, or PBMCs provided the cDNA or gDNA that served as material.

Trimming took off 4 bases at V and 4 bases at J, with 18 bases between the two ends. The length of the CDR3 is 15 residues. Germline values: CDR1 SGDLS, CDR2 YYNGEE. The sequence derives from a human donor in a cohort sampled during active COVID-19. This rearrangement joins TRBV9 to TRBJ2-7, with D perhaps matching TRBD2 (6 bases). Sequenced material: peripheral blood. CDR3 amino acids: CASSPRDSTAYEQYF. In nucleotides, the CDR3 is TGTGCCAGCAGCCCTAGGGACTCCACGGCGTACGAGCAGTACTTC. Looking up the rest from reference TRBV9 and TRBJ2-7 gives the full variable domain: DSGVTQTPKHLITATGQRVTLRCSPRSGDLSVYWYQQSLDQGLQFLIQYYNGEERAKGNILERFSAQQFPDLHSELNLSSLELGDSALYFCASSPRDSTAYEQYFGPGTRLTVT.